A single sample gave rise to the 18 T cell receptor beta chains below, sequenced in a study of cytomegalovirus exposure and HLA in healthy donors. PCR involved 60 Vbeta and 13 Jbeta primers. The table came from immunoSEQ multiplex PCR; TCRdb's copy has only in-frame clones and leaves some out. The data show over 150,000 clones, with approximately 78% seen just once and about 0.89% held by the top ten. What was sequenced was PBMCs. These receptors were obtained from a girl aged 2-10 years in good health and CMV-seropositive.

The chain employs TRBV5-1 and TRBJ2-5, with D unclear. The germline V and J ends were trimmed by 3 bases and 2 bases, with 11 bases remaining between them. CDR3 length equals 14 residues. The germline gives CDR1 SGHRS, CDR2 YFSETQ. The chain's CDR3 is CASSSLSRQETQYF. The CDR3 nucleotides are TGCGCCAGCAGCTCCCTAAGTAGACAAGAGACCCAGTACTTC.

The rearrangement joins TRBV19 to TRBJ2-5, with TRBD1 identical over 9 bases. The CDR3 has 16 residues. Germline trimming cut 6 bases from V and 4 bases from J; bases unmatched to any gene: 12. Looked up from germline, CDR1 is LNHDA and CDR2 is SQIVND (reference sequence). CDR3 amino acids: CASSPRGQGRRETQYF. CDR3 DNA sequence: TGTGCCAGTAGCCCGCGGGGACAGGGCAGACGAGAGACCCAGTACTTC.

The chain couples TRBV7-3 to TRBJ2-1, with D tentatively TRBD2 (6 bases). The CDR3 is made up of 15 amino acids. Germline CDR1 reads SGHTA; CDR2 reads FQGTGA. The V end was cut by 5 bases, the J end by 0 bases, with 11 bases between. CDR3 residues: CASSLAPSSYNEQFF. CDR3 bases: TGTGCCAGCAGCCTAGCGCCAAGCTCCTACAATGAGCAGTTCTTC.

The chain carries TRBV2 and TRBJ1-2; 7 positions match TRBD1. This CDR3 comprises 16 residues. With V trimmed by 6 bases and J by 4 bases, 14 bases remained unmatched. Per the germline V gene, CDR1 is SNHLY and CDR2 is FYNNEI. The CDR3 loop is CASRGGEGAKLYGYTF. Here the CDR3 DNA reads TGTGCCAGCAGGGGGGGAGAGGGGGCGAAGCTCTATGGCTACACCTTC.

The V and J genes are TRBV20-1 and TRBJ2-3, with D hard to call. V was cut by 2 bases and J by 11 bases, with 11 bases left in between. The CDR3 extends over 11 amino acids. Germline values: CDR1 DFQATT, CDR2 SNEGSKA (reference sequence). Here the CDR3 reads CSARMTGRQYF. The CDR3 bases are TGCAGTGCTAGAATGACGGGTCGGCAGTATTTT.

The chain carries TRBV6-1 and TRBJ2-5, with TRBD2 identical over 8 bases. This CDR3 comprises 16 residues. Germline CDR1 reads MNHNS; CDR2 reads SASEGT. After removal of 0 bases from V and 4 bases from J, the junction contained 7 bases not matched to a gene. CDR3 sequence: CASSEAIGRGTETQYF. The DNA for the CDR3 is TGTGCCAGCAGTGAAGCGATCGGGAGGGGGACAGAGACCCAGTACTTC.

J is TRBJ2-2 and V is TRBV13; 12 bases agree with TRBD2. Per the germline V gene, CDR1 is PRHDT and CDR2 is FYEKMQ (reference sequence). V was clipped by 5 bases and J by 2 bases; unmatched bases: 15. This CDR3 spans 20 amino acids. The CDR3 reads CASSTRDARTSGDNTGELFF. Written as DNA, the CDR3 is TGTGCCAGCAGCACCCGGGACGCCCGGACTAGCGGGGATAACACCGGGGAGCTGTTTTTT.

V is TRBV7-2 and J is TRBJ2-1; TRBD2 agrees at 14 bases. Trimming removed 5 bases from V and 12 bases from J; junction bases left unmatched: 12. This CDR3 spans 16 amino acids. The germline V gene has CDR1 SGHTA and CDR2 FQGNSA. The CDR3 nucleotides are TGTGCCAGCAGCCTGGCGCCCGGACTAGCGGGAGGCCTGCAGTTCTTC. Protein sequence: CASSLAPGLAGGLQFF.

This sequence joins TRBV5-1 and TRBJ2-3; the match to TRBD2 covers 7 bases. Trimming removed 2 bases from V and 7 bases from J; junction bases left unmatched: 7. Germline V lookup: CDR1 SGHRS, CDR2 YFSETQ. The CDR3 length is 14 residues. The CDR3 region has the DNA TGCGCCAGCAGCTTAAGTACTAGCGCATATACGCAGTATTTT. Its protein product is CASSLSTSAYTQYF.

This chain joins TRBV5-1 and TRBJ1-5; a possible D gene is TRBD1 (6 bases). Germline V gene lookup returns CDR1 SGHRS and CDR2 YFSETQ. This CDR3 has 14 residues. V was trimmed by 4 bases and J by 6 bases, leaving 14 bases between them. CDR3 nucleotide sequence: TGCGCCAGCAGCCAAGGGGGTTTCGGTCAGCCCCAGCATTTT. Its protein is CASSQGGFGQPQHF.

The rearrangement joins TRBV27 to TRBJ2-7; the match to TRBD1 covers 9 bases. V lost 9 bases, J lost 5 bases, and 8 bases stayed unmatched. Germline loops: CDR1 MNHEY, CDR2 SMNVEV (reference sequence). This CDR3 comprises 13 residues. The CDR3 coding sequence is TGTGCCAGTAAACAGGGGGCCAACAACGAGCAGTACTTC. Translated, it gives CASKQGANNEQYF.

The V and J genes are TRBV5-4 and TRBJ1-2, with D perhaps TRBD1 (6 bases). This CDR3 has 13 amino acids. V was shortened by 0 bases and J by 6 bases, with 9 bases between the two germline ends. Germline V gene lookup returns CDR1 SGHNT and CDR2 YYREEE (reference sequence). The CDR3 DNA sequence: TGTGCCAGCAGCTTGGCGTCAGGGGATGGCTACACCTTC. It codes for CASSLASGDGYTF.

This chain connects TRBV28 to TRBJ2-2, with D possibly matching TRBD2 (6 bases). The CDR3 is made up of 15 amino acids. Trimming left V 4 bases short and J 9 bases short, with 18 bases between. Germline V gene lookup returns CDR1 MDHEN and CDR2 SYDVKM. The CDR3 protein is CASSYGLALVRELFF. CDR3 sequence (DNA): TGTGCCAGCAGTTATGGGCTAGCGTTGGTTAGGGAGCTGTTTTTT.

This chain links TRBV10-3 with TRBJ1-1; unclear D gene. Germline V gene sequence: CDR1 ENHRY, CDR2 SYGVKD. Trimming removed 6 bases from V and 3 bases from J, with 11 bases in between. The CDR3 contains 13 residues. The CDR3 nucleotides read TGTGCCATCAGGACCCGGGAAGACACTGAAGCTTTCTTT. Translation: CAIRTREDTEAFF.

The rearrangement uses TRBV6-6 and TRBJ1-1; no clear D gene. V dropped 2 bases and J dropped 5 bases, with 15 bases sitting between them. Germline CDR1 is MNHNY and CDR2 is SVGAGI (reference sequence). The CDR3 loop spans 15 amino acids. CDR3 DNA: TGTGCCAGCAGTTACAAGGATAACGCCGGGACTGAAGCTTTCTTT. Translating it yields CASSYKDNAGTEAFF.

V and J are TRBV2 and TRBJ1-2; no clear D. Trimming pared 7 bases from V and 2 bases from J, leaving 14 bases between. Germline V lookup: CDR1 SNHLY, CDR2 FYNNEI. This CDR3 region has 14 residues. CDR3: CASTTYHLNYGYTF. CDR3 bases: TGTGCCAGCACGACTTACCACCTAAACTATGGCTACACCTTC.

The chain combines TRBV7-6 with TRBJ2-1; TRBD2 is a possible D gene (6 bases). The CDR3 has 12 amino acids. The V and J ends lost 5 bases and 6 bases respectively, with 8 bases between them. CDR1 is SGHVS, CDR2 FNYEAQ, per germline. The CDR3 loop reads CASSRSGNEQFF. As DNA, the CDR3 is TGTGCCAGCAGCCGTAGCGGCAATGAGCAGTTCTTC.

This chain connects TRBV19 to TRBJ1-5; the match to TRBD1 covers 10 bases. In germline, CDR1 is LNHDA, CDR2 SQIVND (reference sequence). V trimming: 7 bases; J trimming: 0 bases; junction bases outside the gene matches: 9. The CDR3 has 17 residues. The CDR3 reads CASKADRGGYSNQPQHF. For the CDR3, the DNA is TGTGCCAGTAAGGCGGACAGGGGGGGCTATAGCAATCAGCCCCAGCATTTT.